These T cell receptor beta chains were read from a single sample in a study of OX40 agonist ivuxolimab in advanced cancers. Method: immunoSEQ multiplex PCR; TCRdb's copy keeps in-frame clones and lacks some. Among tens of thousands of clones, 92% were seen once, and the ten largest hold approximately 8.6%. The sample was CD4+ or CD8+ T cells sorted from blood, taken in a trial of the OX40 agonist ivuxolimab. These receptors all come from an adult with an advanced solid tumor such as melanoma, head and neck, liver or kidney cancer. Both conserved end residues are part of each CDR3.

V	CDR3
TRBV12-5	CASGLVGQGPYNEKLFF
TRBV6-6	CASSSGNTEAFF
TRBV29-1	CSGHGTMNTEAFF
TRBV9	CASSVGGAVDQPQHF
TRBV10-2	CASSEYRVGEQYF
TRBV11-2	CASSSQGYKGNQPQHF
TRBV5-1	CASSLWPGEKGYTF
TRBV5-1	CASSLSGGAGNEQFF
TRBV7-8	CASSLGVNSYNSPLHF
TRBV13	CASSPSGEDQETQYF
TRBV15	CATSRDDGRSYEQYF
TRBV13	CASSEANVLTF
TRBV7-8	CASSSRQVSTDTQYF
TRBV10-3	CAISEGSSYEQYF
TRBV5-1	CASSLEGGSNQPQHF
TRBV6-6	CASSSQGLGKDTQYF
TRBV5-1	CASSFYTNEKLFF
TRBV7-9	CASSSGYGGSYNEQFF
TRBV18	CASSPGAVGNTIYF
TRBV25-1	CASSEYGREVYGYTF
TRBV11-2	CASSILQGRGYEQYF
TRBV4-1	CASSHRTESSYEQYF
TRBV19	CASSVRPGGEKLFF
TRBV27	CASSLRTPNGSYEQYF
TRBV5-4	CASSTDRGPHEQYF
TRBV27	CASSPSLAGVAYEQYF
TRBV27	CASGTGVWAEAFF
TRBV2	CASKSRTYNSPLHF
TRBV13	CASRLRGSNYGYTF
TRBV11-2	CASSSTGIYSQDEQFF
TRBV30	CAWSSGRGDYEQYF
TRBV4-2	CASSQDGGGGNYGCTF
TRBV6-1	CASSLRVGGETQYF
TRBV30	CAWASRRGLETQYF
TRBV6-1	CASSEDVSYGYTF
TRBV7-9	CASSLSTGLEQYF
TRBV11-2	CASSPWDRVETQYF
TRBV2	CASSEIGQIYEQYF
TRBV4-1	CASSHQSSGNTIYF
TRBV27	CASSTYRGMNTEAFF
TRBV21-1	CASSKGQGFYEQYF
TRBV11-2	CASSLVGETQYF
TRBV19	CATRRGDTQYF
TRBV5-6	CASSLAQGPGGYTF
TRBV27	CASREVGSSYEQYF
TRBV6-5	CASSDGTANTEAFF
TRBV15	CATSRLLVGTVDGNTIYF
TRBV6-5	CASSYSRGATYNEQFF
TRBV25-1	CASTTGAYGYTF
TRBV5-8	CASRTGTSSNQPQHF
TRBV9	CASAKRGGTDTQYF
TRBV9	CASSVPRTGGKVETQYF
TRBV7-8	CASSFLMSGPPLRDSGNTIYF
TRBV7-9	CASSLATQPQHF
TRBV4-1	CASSPHQGNYNEQFF
TRBV30	CAWNHPGSFGGELFF
TRBV10-1	CASSDPGGPTNEQFF